This T cell receptor (beta chain) came from a study of blood T cell repertoires in COVID-19. Libraries were prepared by immunoSEQ multiplex PCR; TCRdb keeps only in-frame clonotypes and omits some of them. Of about 150,000 clones listed, around 83% were seen once; the top ten hold around 8%. The CDR3 consists of 17 residues. Germline values: CDR1 SGHVS, CDR2 FNYEAQ. J gave up 3 bases and V 4 bases, and 10 bases lay outside the gene matches. This chain uses TRBV7-6 with TRBJ2-3; TRBD1 aligns across 10 bases. This clonotype was obtained from a woman in her fifties or sixties with COVID-19, enrolled during active disease. Sequencing used peripheral blood. CDR3 region: CASSSLPGTGATDTQYF. CDR3 coding DNA: TGTGCCAGCAGCTCCCTTCCCGGGACAGGGGCTACAGATACGCAGTATTTT.